A single sample is the source of the 5 T cell receptor beta chains below, sequenced in a study of Graves' ophthalmopathy and Graves' hyperthyroidism (dated by TCRdb to the late 2010s). The instrument given in TCRdb is Illumina HiSeq 2000. For repertoire sequencing, TCR beta CDR3 regions were amplified from RNA transcripts. The first round of RT-PCR was done with HTBI primers and the Qiagen OneStep RT-PCR kit, and was followed by a second round of multiplex PCR, then size selection and purification. Clones were called with MiXCR by TCRdb after fastp trimmed the public reads at Q25, and only in-frame beta chains were retained. Rows are unified per CDR3 protein, each entry keeping the most common DNA and genes. The table for this sample lists 260,000 or so distinct CDR3 sequences; 40% to 50% of them were counted only once. Clones ranked in the top ten supply roughly 45% of the sample. Sequenced material: peripheral blood. The receptors stem from an adult man with Graves' ophthalmopathy.

This clonotype was found many times. The chain links TRBV7-2 to TRBJ1-4; D is ambiguous. Germline loops: CDR1 SGHTA, CDR2 FQGNSA. V lost 2 bases and J 7 bases, leaving 5 bases between the germline ends. This CDR3 has 12 amino acids. The CDR3 is CASSLLAEKLFF. CDR3 sequence (DNA): TGTGCCAGCAGCTTACTTGCTGAAAAACTGTTTTTT.

This clonotype was seen at least ten times. The chain recombines TRBV6-5 with TRBJ1-5; maybe TRBD1 (5 bases). The CDR3 extends over 13 amino acids. Germline CDR1 reads MNHEY; CDR2 reads SVGAGI. Trimming left V 6 bases short and J 4 bases short, with 10 bases between. CDR3 amino acids: CASRQGMNQPQHF. In DNA form, the CDR3 reads TGTGCCAGCAGGCAGGGAATGAATCAGCCCCAGCATTTT.

CDR3 nucleotide sequence: TGTGCCAGCAGTGACGGGCTAGCGGGAGTAGTCCCCAATGAGCAGTTCTTC. Its protein product is CASSDGLAGVVPNEQFF. The chain uses TRBV6-1 and TRBJ2-5, with 10 positions matching TRBD2. TRBJ2-1 matches the DNA end more closely, so the J call is doubtful. This CDR3 region has 17 residues. Germline V gives CDR1 MNHNS, CDR2 SASEGT.

Only a few counts were recorded for this clonotype. The germline gene is not matched at one end of the junction; a read error may be the cause. This chain links TRBV10-3 with TRBJ1-2; D possibly corresponds to TRBD1 (6 bases). CDR3 length: 13 residues. Germline V gives CDR1 ENHRY, CDR2 SYGVKD. The DNA of the CDR3 is TGTGCCACTTCTCCAGGGGCGGACTATGGCTACACTTTC. It is translated as CATSPGADYGYTF.

The chain is built from TRBV20-1 and TRBJ1-6, with 7 nucleotides matching TRBD1. J lost 3 bases, V lost 5 bases, and 4 bases had no gene match. Germline V gives CDR1 DFQATT, CDR2 SNEGSKA (reference sequence). The CDR3 runs to 14 residues. CDR3 sequence reads: CSAGTVLYNSPLHF. The CDR3 DNA is TGCAGTGCTGGGACAGTTCTCTATAATTCACCCCTCCACTTT.